Below, one T cell receptor (beta chain) is given with its context. Its antigen is unidentified. The data stem from a study of vaccination effects on CD4 cells after COVID-19. In the study overall: A few convalescent patients underwent early and late post-vaccination sampling.

Profiled with immunoSEQ multiplex PCR; TCRdb holds only in-frame clones, not every one. Among tens of thousands of clones listed, less than 85% were seen once. The CDR3 runs 12 residues. V gave up 7 bases and J gave up 4 bases, with 10 bases separating them. Germline CDR1 GTSNPN, CDR2 SVGIG (reference sequence). The culture ran for about 11 days, and then CD4+ T cells were isolated. Infection with SARS-CoV-2 occurred in the person between March and December 2020, and PCR confirmed it. Each participant was given two doses of one vaccine (BNT162b2 or mRNA-1273). Sequencing was performed on CD4+ T cells from PBMCs cultured without peptide, taken after COVID-19 vaccination. This TCR was recovered from a human donor who had a prior SARS-CoV-2 infection. V is TRBV30 and J is TRBJ2-2; D unresolved. The CDR3 region is CASPGPTGELFF. The CDR3 DNA reads TGTGCCTCCCCCGGACCCACCGGGGAGCTGTTTTTT.